The rows below give T cell receptor beta chains drawn from one sample of a study of T cell responses to AZD1222 COVID-19 vaccine. TCRdb's table, derived via immunoSEQ multiplex PCR, lists solely in-frame clones and lacks some. The table shows roughly 110,000 clones, with 89% occurring only once. The starting material was peripheral blood, obtained on day 0 of AZD1222 vaccination. The receptors originated from an adult in good health. Each CDR3 is given with its conserved first and last residue. Each record gives: D gene, V gene, CDR3 length, J gene, clone size, CDR3 protein, CDR3 DNA. The D gene is left open where the match is weak. Clone sizes are given selectively: once, few, many, or a class where the clone is expanded.

D: -; V: TRBV10-3; length: 16; J: TRBJ1-2; size: -; CDR3: CAISESKGGAGYGYTF; DNA: TGTGCCATCAGTGAGTCTAAGGGGGGCGCAGGCTATGGCTACACCTTC
D: -; V: TRBV4-1; length: 16; J: TRBJ2-7; size: -; CDR3: CASSQEPRGAIYEQYF; DNA: TGCGCCAGCAGCCAAGAGCCCCGGGGGGCCATATACGAGCAGTACTTC
D: TRBD2; V: TRBV28; length: 17; J: TRBJ2-2; size: -; CDR3: CASSLSLSGSRTGELFF; DNA: TGTGCCAGCAGTTTGTCCCTGAGCGGGAGTCGGACCGGGGAGCTGTTTTTT
D: -; V: TRBV6-5; length: 14; J: TRBJ2-7; size: -; CDR3: CASSPPGAPSEQYF; DNA: TGTGCCAGCAGTCCGCCGGGAGCGCCGTCAGAGCAGTACTTC
D: -; V: TRBV5-4; length: 16; J: TRBJ2-1; size: -; CDR3: CASSPEGGTAAMIQFF; DNA: TGTGCCAGCAGCCCCGAGGGCGGGACCGCCGCAATGATCCAGTTCTTC
D: TRBD1; V: TRBV4-2; length: 15; J: TRBJ1-2; size: -; CDR3: CASSQVGQGGYGYTF; DNA: TGTGCCAGCAGCCAAGTGGGACAGGGCGGCTATGGCTACACCTTC
D: TRBD2; V: TRBV6-5; length: 15; J: TRBJ2-2; size: -; CDR3: CASRGGSGRTGELFF; DNA: TGTGCCAGCAGGGGGGGGAGCGGTCGGACCGGGGAGCTGTTTTTT
D: -; V: TRBV19; length: 15; J: TRBJ1-5; size: -; CDR3: CASSIFAGGGQPQHF; DNA: TGTGCCAGTAGTATATTCGCTGGGGGTGGTCAGCCCCAGCATTTT
D: -; V: TRBV7-3; length: 14; J: TRBJ1-1; size: -; CDR3: CASSFQSGNTEAFF; DNA: TGTGCCAGCAGCTTTCAGTCCGGGAACACTGAAGCTTTCTTT
D: TRBD2; V: TRBV7-3; length: 14; J: TRBJ2-1; size: once; CDR3: CASSLLAGYNEQFF; DNA: TGTGCCAGCAGCTTGTTAGCGGGATACAATGAGCAGTTCTTC
D: -; V: TRBV9; length: 13; J: TRBJ1-2; size: -; CDR3: CASSRRQEDGYTF; DNA: TGTGCCAGCAGCCGCCGACAGGAGGATGGCTACACCTTC
D: TRBD2; V: TRBV4-3; length: 16; J: TRBJ2-1; size: -; CDR3: CASSQEASGSYNEQFF; DNA: TGCGCCAGCAGCCAAGAGGCTAGCGGGAGCTACAATGAGCAGTTCTTC
D: -; V: TRBV21-1; length: 16; J: TRBJ2-7; size: -; CDR3: CASSKGSRDNDYEQYF; DNA: TGTGCCAGCAGCAAAGGTAGCCGGGACAACGACTACGAGCAGTACTTC
D: -; V: TRBV5-6; length: 15; J: TRBJ2-7; size: -; CDR3: CASSPNPGQTYEQYF; DNA: TGTGCCAGCAGCCCCAATCCGGGACAAACCTACGAGCAGTACTTC
D: -; V: TRBV30; length: 14; J: TRBJ2-7; size: -; CDR3: CAFRRNPSTPKEYF; DNA: TGTGCCTTCCGCAGGAACCCTTCGACACCAAAAGAGTACTTC
D: -; V: TRBV3-1/TRBV3-2; length: 16; J: TRBJ1-5; size: -; CDR3: CASSQAAWARDQPQHF; DNA: TGTGCCAGCAGCCAAGCCGCCTGGGCCAGGGATCAGCCCCAGCATTTT
D: -; V: TRBV19; length: 15; J: TRBJ2-6; size: -; CDR3: CASGEALSGANVLTF; DNA: TGTGCCAGTGGAGAGGCGCTATCTGGGGCCAACGTCCTGACTTTC
D: -; V: TRBV3-1/TRBV3-2; length: 18; J: TRBJ2-1; size: -; CDR3: CASTWDRLAGGGVNEQFF; DNA: TGTGCCAGCACCTGGGACAGGTTAGCGGGTGGTGGGGTCAATGAGCAGTTCTTC
D: TRBD2; V: TRBV15; length: 15; J: TRBJ2-1; size: -; CDR3: CATSRGASGSSEQFF; DNA: TGTGCCACCAGCAGAGGGGCTAGCGGGAGCAGTGAGCAGTTCTTC
D: -; V: TRBV7-8; length: 15; J: TRBJ2-1; size: -; CDR3: CASSAAASSYNEQFF; DNA: TGTGCCAGCAGCGCTGCGGCCAGCTCCTACAATGAGCAGTTCTTC
D: -; V: TRBV7-2; length: 15; J: TRBJ2-7; size: -; CDR3: CASSLTGTDPYEQYF; DNA: TGTGCCAGCAGCCTAACCGGGACGGATCCCTACGAGCAGTACTTC
D: TRBD1; V: TRBV4-3; length: 15; J: TRBJ2-7; size: -; CDR3: CASSRYGQGAYEQYF; DNA: TGCGCCAGCAGCCGTTATGGACAGGGGGCTTACGAGCAGTACTTC
D: -; V: TRBV9; length: 14; J: TRBJ2-1; size: few; CDR3: CASSVGASVDEQFF; DNA: TGTGCCAGCAGCGTAGGGGCTAGCGTTGATGAGCAGTTCTTC
D: -; V: TRBV19; length: 14; J: TRBJ1-4; size: -; CDR3: CASSISGTAEKLFF; DNA: TGTGCCAGTAGTATCTCAGGGACCGCTGAAAAACTGTTTTTT
D: -; V: TRBV23-1; length: 14; J: TRBJ2-7; size: -; CDR3: CARRLGLFPYEQYF; DNA: TGCGCCAGACGATTGGGACTGTTCCCCTACGAGCAGTACTTC
D: TRBD1; V: TRBV24-1; length: 15; J: TRBJ2-2; size: -; CDR3: CATRGTGGEGGELFF; DNA: TGTGCCACCAGGGGGACAGGGGGCGAGGGCGGGGAGCTGTTTTTT
D: TRBD1; V: TRBV6-4; length: 19; J: TRBJ1-6; size: -; CDR3: CASSDKGGGPSSYNSPLHF; DNA: TGTGCCAGCAGTGACAAAGGAGGGGGCCCCAGCTCCTATAATTCACCCCTCCACTTT